The source of this TCR beta chain is a study of T-cell memory formation after mild COVID-19. Study-level information: TCR clusters were mostly donor specific. Overall study results and limits: Contracting CD4+ clones sat mainly in CM and EM; CD8+ in EMRA. Contracting clones from day 15 to 85 showed balanced CD4/CD8; later expanders favored CD4+.

From 5'RACE with constant-segment primers came TCR alpha and TCR beta cDNA libraries that carried sample barcodes and UMIs. TCRdb re-derived calls from the 5' RACE reads in MiXCR, one entry per CDR3 protein. The sample has more than 400,000 distinct CDR3 sequences; 18% are singletons. Concerning this clonotype itself: Its specificity is unknown.

There are 14 residues in the CDR3. The germline gives CDR1 SGHTA, CDR2 FQGNSA. Trimming stripped 1 base from V and 4 bases from J, with 10 bases between. This TCR derives from an adult woman who had mild COVID-19 (a few samples of this study predate the infection). Cell type and time point are not known. This rearrangement joins TRBV7-2 to TRBJ2-5; the D call may be TRBD1 or TRBD2 (5 bases each). Sequenced sample: PBMCs or a T cell subset sorted from them (not recorded which). CDR3 nucleotide sequence: TGTGCCAGCAGCTTAGGGGGGTTAGGAGAGACCCAGTACTTC. It yields the protein CASSLGGLGETQYF.